The 13 T cell receptor beta chains below were found in one sample sequenced in a study of cytomegalovirus exposure and HLA in healthy donors. The PCR employed 60 Vbeta primers together with 13 Jbeta primers. TCRdb's copy holds only in-frame clones and misses some; the assay was immunoSEQ multiplex PCR. This table holds 70,000 to 90,000 clones, around three fifths found once. Sequences were obtained from PBMCs. The receptors were sampled from a woman aged 40 to 50 in good health and CMV-seropositive.

This clone was seen a single time. V usage is TRBV28 and J usage is TRBJ2-7; D is unclear. CDR1 is MDHEN and CDR2 is SYDVKM in the germline V gene. The CDR3 totals 16 residues. V lost 5 bases, J lost 5 bases, and 22 bases lay in between. As DNA, the CDR3 is TGTGCCAGCAGTGCGCTTGATCCCTTTCCCGCTCACGAGCAGTACTTC. Translation: CASSALDPFPAHEQYF.

This chain links TRBV5-1 with TRBJ2-7; 7 bases agree with TRBD1. The CDR3 length is 14 residues. The germline CDR1 and CDR2 sequences are SGHRS and YFSETQ. Trimming at V came to 4 bases and at J to 2 bases, leaving 6 bases not matched to a gene. DNA for the CDR3: TGCGCCAGCAGCACCTTGGGACAGACCTACGAGCAGTACTTC. It specifies CASSTLGQTYEQYF.

This rearrangement joins TRBV6-5 to TRBJ2-7; D remains unclear. This CDR3 is built from 14 residues. The germline V gene has CDR1 MNHEY and CDR2 SVGAGI. Trimming pared 2 bases from V and 0 bases from J, leaving 8 bases between. This CDR3 reads CASSYDAVSYEQYF. The CDR3 DNA sequence: TGTGCCAGCAGTTACGACGCGGTCTCCTACGAGCAGTACTTC.

This sequence joins TRBV5-1 and TRBJ1-2, with 7 nucleotides matching TRBD1. After removal of 7 bases from V and 0 bases from J, the junction contained 6 bases not matched to a gene. The CDR3 runs 14 residues. Germline V gives CDR1 SGHRS, CDR2 YFSETQ. CDR3 in DNA: TGCGCCAGCTGGTCCGGGACAGCTAACTATGGCTACACCTTC. Translation: CASWSGTANYGYTF.

The genes are TRBV19 and TRBJ1-1, with 7 bases that match TRBD1. The CDR3 consists of 13 residues. V dropped 8 bases and J dropped 7; count of bases not matched to a gene: 10. CDR1 and CDR2 from the germline V gene are LNHDA and SQIVND (reference sequence). The CDR3 sequence: CASVDRQGDEAFF. In DNA form, the CDR3 reads TGTGCCAGTGTGGACAGGCAAGGAGATGAAGCTTTCTTT.

The chain's CDR3 is CASSSRGTNTEAFF. Written as DNA, the CDR3 is TGTGCCAGCAGTTCCCGCGGGACCAACACTGAAGCTTTCTTT. The V gene is TRBV2, the J gene TRBJ1-1, with D possibly being TRBD1 (5 bases). V was cut by 5 bases and J by 2 bases, with 12 bases left in between. This CDR3 is built from 14 residues. Per germline, CDR1 SNHLY and CDR2 FYNNEI. Looking up the rest from reference TRBV2 and TRBJ1-1 gives the full variable domain: EPEVTQTPSHQVTQMGQEVILRCVPISNHLYFYWYRQILGQKVEFLVSFYNNEISEKSEIFDDQFSVERPDGSNFTLKIRSTKLEDSAMYFCASSSRGTNTEAFFGQGTRLTVV.

This rearrangement joins TRBV28 to TRBJ1-1; 10 bases fit TRBD1. Germline trimming cut 7 bases from V and 4 bases from J; bases unmatched to any gene: 3. The germline CDR1 and CDR2 sequences are MDHEN and SYDVKM. CDR3 length equals 13 residues. Here the CDR3 reads CASTWTGGTEAFF. The CDR3 region has the DNA TGTGCCAGCACCTGGACAGGGGGCACTGAAGCTTTCTTT.

The chain employs TRBV9 and TRBJ2-1; D might be TRBD1 (5 bases). V was pared by 1 base and J by 8 bases, with 25 bases between. The CDR3 runs to 18 residues. CDR1 is SGDLS and CDR2 is YYNGEE in the germline V gene. The CDR3 loop reads CASSVSDLVSGIQDEQFF. CDR3 in DNA: TGTGCCAGCAGCGTATCCGACCTAGTATCAGGGATCCAGGATGAGCAGTTCTTC.

The V and J genes are TRBV5-3 and TRBJ2-1; 16 bases fit TRBD2. TRBV5-3 qualifies as an ORF whose function is uncertain. V shed 5 bases, J shed 5 bases, and the junction held 10 bases outside the gene matches. This CDR3 comprises 18 residues. Here the CDR3 reads CARRIRGLAGGPHNEQFF. The CDR3 DNA sequence: TGTGCCAGAAGGATTAGGGGACTAGCGGGAGGGCCCCACAATGAGCAGTTCTTC.

This chain uses TRBV7-9 with TRBJ1-5; TRBD1 matches 8 bases. Germline V gene lookup returns CDR1 SEHNR and CDR2 FQNEAQ (reference sequence). This CDR3 has 16 residues. V shed 0 bases, J shed 5 bases, and the junction held 6 bases outside the gene matches. The CDR3 loop reads CASSLALDREDQPQHF. CDR3 DNA sequence: TGTGCCAGCAGCTTAGCACTGGACAGGGAGGATCAGCCCCAGCATTTT.

The chain employs TRBV28 and TRBJ1-2, with 7 bases matching TRBD1. Germline loops: CDR1 MDHEN, CDR2 SYDVKM. This CDR3 comprises 16 residues. V dropped 3 bases and J dropped 0; count of bases not matched to a gene: 7. The CDR3 spells CASSFGQADSNYGYTF. The CDR3 DNA reads as TGTGCCAGCAGTTTTGGACAGGCTGACTCTAACTATGGCTACACCTTC.

The rearrangement links TRBV27 to TRBJ2-3; 8 nucleotides align to TRBD2. J gave up 3 bases and V 1 base, and 6 bases lay outside the gene matches. This CDR3 region has 16 residues. Germline assignment: CDR1 MNHEY and CDR2 SMNVEV (reference sequence). CDR3 residues: CASSLFTGGETDTQYF. The CDR3 DNA reads TGTGCCAGCAGTTTATTCACGGGAGGGGAAACAGATACGCAGTATTTT.

About this clone itself: At one end, the junction sequence differs from germline, possibly due to a read error. CDR3 region: CVSMGHQAFF. The CDR3 coding sequence is TGTGTCAGCATGGGGCATCAAGCTTTCTTT. V gene TRBV25-1 combines with J gene TRBJ1-1, with a weak D call TRBD1 (5 bases). CDR1 and CDR2 (germline): MGHDK, SYGVNS. This CDR3 spans 10 amino acids.